What follows describes a single T cell receptor beta chain. Its antigen is still unknown. This CDR3 is also generated by other DNA sequences in the sample. V lost 0 bases to trimming and J lost 7 bases, with 4 bases between them. The CDR3 contains 11 residues. The germline V gene has CDR1 ENHRY and CDR2 SYGVKD. The data stem from a study of shared clonotypes between healthy human individuals. CD45RA+ naive and CD45RA-negative memory subsets were separated from CD4+ cells. Genomic DNA of each subset was evenly split across several immunoSEQ plates. Libraries were prepared by immunoSEQ multiplex PCR; TCRdb keeps only in-frame clonotypes and omits some of them. The table records roughly 2.2 million clones, just under 95% of them present only once. Study findings and constraints: Generation of non-shared clonotypes was less probable than generation of clonotypes shared by all four donors. Clonotype sharing among donors likely depends on sequencing depth.

The clonotype originates from a man aged 18-30 years in good health. Some clones in this sample may be carry-over from other donors' samples. Material for sequencing was naive CD4+ T cells from PBMCs. The subset was: CD45RA+ positively selected. The rearrangement uses TRBV10-3 and TRBJ2-7; D call uncertain. CDR3 coding DNA: TGTGCCATCAGTGAGTCGGGTGAGCAGTACTTC. Amino acids: CAISESGEQYF.